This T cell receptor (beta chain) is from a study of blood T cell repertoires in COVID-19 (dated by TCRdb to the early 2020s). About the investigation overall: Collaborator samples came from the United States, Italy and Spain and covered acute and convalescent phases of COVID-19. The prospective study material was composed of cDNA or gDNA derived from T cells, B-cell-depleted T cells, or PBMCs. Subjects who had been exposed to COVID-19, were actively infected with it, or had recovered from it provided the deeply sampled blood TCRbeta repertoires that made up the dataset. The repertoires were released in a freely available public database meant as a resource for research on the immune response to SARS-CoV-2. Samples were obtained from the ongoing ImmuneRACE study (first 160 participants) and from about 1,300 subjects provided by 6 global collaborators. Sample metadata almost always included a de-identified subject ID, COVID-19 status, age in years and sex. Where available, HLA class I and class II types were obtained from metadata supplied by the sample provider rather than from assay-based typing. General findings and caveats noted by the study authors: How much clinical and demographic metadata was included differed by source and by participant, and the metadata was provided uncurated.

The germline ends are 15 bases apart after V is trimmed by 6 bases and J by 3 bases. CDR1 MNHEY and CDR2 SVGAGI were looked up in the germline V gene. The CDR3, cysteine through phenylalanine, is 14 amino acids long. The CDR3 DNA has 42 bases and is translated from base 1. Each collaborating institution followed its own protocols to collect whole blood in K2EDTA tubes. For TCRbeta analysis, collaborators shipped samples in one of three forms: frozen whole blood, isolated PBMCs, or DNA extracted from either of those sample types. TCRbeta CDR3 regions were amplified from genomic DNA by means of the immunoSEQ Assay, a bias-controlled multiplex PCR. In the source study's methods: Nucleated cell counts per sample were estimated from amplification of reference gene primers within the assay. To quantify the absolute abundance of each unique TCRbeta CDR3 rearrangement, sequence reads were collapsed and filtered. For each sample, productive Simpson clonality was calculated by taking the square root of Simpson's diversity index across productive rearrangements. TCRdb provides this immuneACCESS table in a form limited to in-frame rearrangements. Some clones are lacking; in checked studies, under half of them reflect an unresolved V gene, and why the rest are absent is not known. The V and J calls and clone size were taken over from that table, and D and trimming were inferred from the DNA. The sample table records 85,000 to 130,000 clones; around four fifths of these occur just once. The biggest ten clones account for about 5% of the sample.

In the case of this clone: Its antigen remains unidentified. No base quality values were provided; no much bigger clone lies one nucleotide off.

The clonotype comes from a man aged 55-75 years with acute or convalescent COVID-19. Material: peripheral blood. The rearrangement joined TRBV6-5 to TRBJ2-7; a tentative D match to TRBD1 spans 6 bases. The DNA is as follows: TGTGCCAGCAGCCCGAGGACAGACCTCTACGAGCAGTACTTC. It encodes CASSPRTDLYEQYF.